The clone carrying this T cell receptor beta chain was found once. This CDR3 is 17 amino acids long. Germline V gives CDR1 KGHSH, CDR2 LQKENI. Trimming pared 2 bases from V and 4 bases from J, leaving 20 bases between. The age range of participants was about 18 to 95 years, with residence in roughly 25 US areas. The data were obtained in a study of blood T cell repertoires in COVID-19. Across the whole study: Nucleic acid was either cDNA or gDNA, and it came from T cells, B-cell-depleted T cells, or PBMCs.

As handled by the study authors: Estimation of nucleated cell counts was performed using reference gene primer amplification. Profiled with immunoSEQ multiplex PCR; TCRdb holds only in-frame clones, not every one. Clone size and the V and J calls come from that table; the DNA yielded D and trimming. This table has 150,000 or so clones, over 75% appearing once. Source material: PBMCs or T cells enriched from blood (not recorded which). The genes are TRBV18 and TRBJ1-2; D remains ambiguous. The source of this sequence is a woman under 40 with acute COVID-19. The CDR3 nucleotides are TGTGCCAGCTCACCATTAGCTGTGATGGGGAGTGGCTATGGCTACACCTTC. Amino acid sequence: CASSPLAVMGSGYGYTF.